Detailed here is one T cell receptor (beta chain). Its antigen is as yet unknown. The trim removed 4 bases at V and 0 bases at J, leaving 6 bases unmatched. The CDR3 loop spans 17 amino acids. The germline CDR1 and CDR2 sequences are SGHRS and YFSETQ. Assay: immunoSEQ multiplex PCR; the TCRdb copy retains only in-frame clones and omits some. The sample records roughly 1,100,000 clones, approximately 70% being singletons. These data belong to a study of shared clonotypes between healthy human individuals. Study information: The donor group consisted of a couple of women and a few men, aged 18 to 49. Per-donor plates numbered three CD4 naive, three CD4 memory, two CD8 naive and one CD8 memory. General observations from the study: For naive CD4 cells, roughly 5.5% of clonotypes were shared across a handful of donors.

Sequencing used memory CD4+ T cells sorted from blood. Subset: CD45RA-negative fraction. The TCR comes from a man in his late teens or twenties in good health. This chain links TRBV5-1 with TRBJ2-1; TRBD2 matches 11 bases. The CDR3: CASSPDTSGGSYNEQFF. CDR3 nucleotide sequence: TGCGCCAGCAGCCCAGATACTAGCGGGGGCTCCTACAATGAGCAGTTCTTC.